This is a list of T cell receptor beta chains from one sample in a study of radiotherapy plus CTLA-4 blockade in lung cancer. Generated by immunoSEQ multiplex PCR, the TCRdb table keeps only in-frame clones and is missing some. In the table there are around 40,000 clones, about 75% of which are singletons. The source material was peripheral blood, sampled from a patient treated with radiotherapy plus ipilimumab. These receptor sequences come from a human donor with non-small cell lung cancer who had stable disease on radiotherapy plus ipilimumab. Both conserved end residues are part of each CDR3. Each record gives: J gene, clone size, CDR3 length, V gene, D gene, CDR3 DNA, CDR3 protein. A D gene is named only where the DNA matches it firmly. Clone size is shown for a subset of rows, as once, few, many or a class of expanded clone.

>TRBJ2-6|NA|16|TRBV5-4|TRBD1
TGTGCCAGCAGGGGACAGGGAAAGTCTGGGGCCAACGTCCTGACTTTC
CASRGQGKSGANVLTF
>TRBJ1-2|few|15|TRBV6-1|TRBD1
TGTGCCAGCAGTGACGGGGGACAGCTTAGGTATGGCTACACCTTC
CASSDGGQLRYGYTF
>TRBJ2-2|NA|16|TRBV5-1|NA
TGCGCCAGCAGCCCAGGGACTGTCACGAACACCGGGGAGCTGTTTTTT
CASSPGTVTNTGELFF
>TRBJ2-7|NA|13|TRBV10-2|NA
TGCGCCAGCAGAGGAAGCGGTTCCTACGAGCAGTACTTC
CASRGSGSYEQYF
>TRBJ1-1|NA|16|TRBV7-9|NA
TGTGCCAGCAGCGCCCCGGTGGGCAAAGAGGGCACTGAAGCTTTCTTT
CASSAPVGKEGTEAFF
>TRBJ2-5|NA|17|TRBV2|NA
TGTGCCAGCAGTGACCGCGGGCTAGCCAGGGGCCAAGAGACCCAGTACTTC
CASSDRGLARGQETQYF
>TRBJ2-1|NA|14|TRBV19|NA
TGTGCCAGTAGTATTTCGGCCCGGGGGTGGGAGCAGTTCTTC
CASSISARGWEQFF
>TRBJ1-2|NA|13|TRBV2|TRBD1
TGTGCCAGCACGGACAGGGGACCCTATGGCTACACCTTC
CASTDRGPYGYTF
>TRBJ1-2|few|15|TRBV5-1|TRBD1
TGCGCCAGCAGCTTGGTCGCAGGGACAGGGCAGAGCTACACCTTC
CASSLVAGTGQSYTF
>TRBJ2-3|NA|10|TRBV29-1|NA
TGCAGCGTTGGGCCAGATACGCAGTATTTT
CSVGPDTQYF
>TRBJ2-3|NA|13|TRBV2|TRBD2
TGTGCCGGTAGCCTAGCGGGATCAGATACGCAGTATTTT
CAGSLAGSDTQYF
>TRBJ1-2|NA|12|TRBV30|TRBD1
TGTGCCTGGAGTAACAGGGGAATTGGCTACACCTTC
CAWSNRGIGYTF
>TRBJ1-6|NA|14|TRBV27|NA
TGTGCCAGCAGAAGAGGCCCGTATAATTCACCCCTCCACTTT
CASRRGPYNSPLHF
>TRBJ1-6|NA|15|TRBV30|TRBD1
TGTGCCTGGAGTGTACAAGGGACAGGGGCTTGGCCCCTCCACTTT
CAWSVQGTGAWPLHF
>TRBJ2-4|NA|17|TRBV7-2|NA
TGTGCCAGCAGCTCCCTGGTTAGATGGGAGGCCAAAAACATTCAGTACTTC
CASSSLVRWEAKNIQYF
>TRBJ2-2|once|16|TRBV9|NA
TGTGCCAGCAGCGCCCCCATCGGACAACGTACCGGGGAGCTGTTTTTT
CASSAPIGQRTGELFF
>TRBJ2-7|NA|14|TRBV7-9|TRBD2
TGTGCCAGCAGCTTCCAAGGGGAGGGGTTGAAGCAGTACTTC
CASSFQGEGLKQYF
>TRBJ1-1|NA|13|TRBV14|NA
TGTGCCAGCAGCCAAGTTCTCTCCACTGAAGCTTTCTTT
CASSQVLSTEAFF
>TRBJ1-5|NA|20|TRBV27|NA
TGTGCCAGCAGTTTAGAATCCCCGGATGTGGGAGATGGCAGCAATCAGCCCCAGCATTTT
CASSLESPDVGDGSNQPQHF
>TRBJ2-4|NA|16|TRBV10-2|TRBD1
TGCGCCAGCACAGGGACAGATGGGATAGCCAAAAACATTCAGTACTTC
CASTGTDGIAKNIQYF
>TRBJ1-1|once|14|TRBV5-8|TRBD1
TGTGCCAGCACCCTGAGGACAGGGCGAACTGAAGCTTTCTTT
CASTLRTGRTEAFF
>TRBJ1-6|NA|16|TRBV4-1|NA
TGCGCCAGCAGCCAAGAGCTGGCAGTGCCTGGTTCACCCCTCCACTTT
CASSQELAVPGSPLHF
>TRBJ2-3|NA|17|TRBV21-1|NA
TGTGCCAGCAGCAGCTGGGGGGCGGGACAGAATACAGATACGCAGTATTTT
CASSSWGAGQNTDTQYF
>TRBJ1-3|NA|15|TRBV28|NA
TGTGCCAGCAGTTTGCACAGCAACTCTGGAAACACCATATATTTT
CASSLHSNSGNTIYF
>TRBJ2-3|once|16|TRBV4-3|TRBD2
TGCGCCAGCAGCCAAGGTCTAGCGGCCCACACAGATACGCAGTATTTT
CASSQGLAAHTDTQYF
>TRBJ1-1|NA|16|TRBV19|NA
TGTGCCAGTAGTAGTCTCCAGCCCCCGGAGTTCACTGAAGCTTTCTTT
CASSSLQPPEFTEAFF
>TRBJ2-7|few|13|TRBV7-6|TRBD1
TGTGCCAGCAGCCGGGACAGGGGTTACGAGCAGTACTTC
CASSRDRGYEQYF
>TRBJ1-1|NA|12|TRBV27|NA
TGTGCCAGCAGTCGGGGGGGGCGGGAGGCTTTCTTT
CASSRGGREAFF
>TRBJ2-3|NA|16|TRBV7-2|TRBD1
TGTGCCAGCAGCAGAAACAGGGGGCAAAGCACAGATACGCAGTATTTT
CASSRNRGQSTDTQYF
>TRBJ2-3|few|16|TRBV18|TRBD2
TGTGCCAGCTCACCTAGCGGGGGGGCGTCGGGAGATACGCAGTATTTT
CASSPSGGASGDTQYF
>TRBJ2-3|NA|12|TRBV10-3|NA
TGTGCCATCAGTGACAACACAGATACGCAGTATTTT
CAISDNTDTQYF
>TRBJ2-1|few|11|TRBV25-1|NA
TGTGCCAGCAGTCGGTACAATGAGCAGTTCTTC
CASSRYNEQFF
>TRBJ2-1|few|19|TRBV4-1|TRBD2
TGCGCCAGCAGCCCCCACGGAAGCGGGGGGGCCGGCTCCTACAATGAGCAGTTCTTC
CASSPHGSGGAGSYNEQFF
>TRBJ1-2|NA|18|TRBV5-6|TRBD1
TGTGCCAGCCAAGAGGGCCCGAGGGGGACAGGGGGTGTCTATGGCTACACCTTC
CASQEGPRGTGGVYGYTF
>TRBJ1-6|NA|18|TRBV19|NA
TGTGCCAGTAGTATGTATGGATTCTCCGGTGTTTCGGGTTCACCCCTCCACTTT
CASSMYGFSGVSGSPLHF
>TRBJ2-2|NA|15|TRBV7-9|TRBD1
TGTGCCAGCAGCTTCGGGGACAGGGGGCTCGGGGAGCTGTTTTTT
CASSFGDRGLGELFF
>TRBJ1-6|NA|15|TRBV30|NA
TGTGCCTGGAGTGGGGGGCGAGGGGCAAGTTCACCCCTCCACTTT
CAWSGGRGASSPLHF
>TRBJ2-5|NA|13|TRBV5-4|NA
TGTGCCAGCAGATCCGGGACACAAGAGACCCAGTACTTC
CASRSGTQETQYF
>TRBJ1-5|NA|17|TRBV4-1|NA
TGCGCCAGCAGCCAAGAGCCTGAAACAGGGAGACGGGAGCCCCAGCATTTT
CASSQEPETGRREPQHF
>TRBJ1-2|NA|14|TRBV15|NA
TGTGCCACCAGCAAAGGACACGGAAACTATGGCTACACCTTC
CATSKGHGNYGYTF
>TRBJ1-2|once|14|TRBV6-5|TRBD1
TGTGCCAGCAGTCCCACGACAGGGGGCTATGGCTACACCTTC
CASSPTTGGYGYTF
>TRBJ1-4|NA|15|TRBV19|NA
TGTGCCAGCAGGGTGGTGGAACCCACTAATGAAAAACTGTTTTTT
CASRVVEPTNEKLFF
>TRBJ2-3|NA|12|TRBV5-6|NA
TGTGCCAGCAGCTCCGAGGGAGATACGCAGTATTTT
CASSSEGDTQYF
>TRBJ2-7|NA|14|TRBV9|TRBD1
TGTGCCAGCAGCCAGACAGGGCAATCCTACGAGCAGTACTTC
CASSQTGQSYEQYF
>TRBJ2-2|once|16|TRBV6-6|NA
TGTGCCAGCAGGGACAGAGCCCACGCGAACACCGGGGAGCTGTTTTTT
CASRDRAHANTGELFF
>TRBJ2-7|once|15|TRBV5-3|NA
TGTGCCAGAAATGTCTGGCCCGCCGTATCCTACGAGCAGTACTTC
CARNVWPAVSYEQYF
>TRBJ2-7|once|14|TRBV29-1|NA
TGCAGCGTAATGACGAGGTTCGAAGCCTACGAGCAGTACTTC
CSVMTRFEAYEQYF
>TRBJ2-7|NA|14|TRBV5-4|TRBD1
TGTGCCAGCAGCTTGGATAGGACAGGGAGAGAGCAGTACTTC
CASSLDRTGREQYF
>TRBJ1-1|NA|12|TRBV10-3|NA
TGTGCCATTAGGGAGACTAGTAATGAAGCTTTCTTT
CAIRETSNEAFF
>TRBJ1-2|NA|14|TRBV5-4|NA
TGTGCCAGCAGCTGGGTCGGGGTAGGCGATGGCTACACCTTC
CASSWVGVGDGYTF
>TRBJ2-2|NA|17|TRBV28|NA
TGTGCCAGCAGCATCCCGGAGGATGCCGCGAACACCGGGGAGCTGTTTTTT
CASSIPEDAANTGELFF
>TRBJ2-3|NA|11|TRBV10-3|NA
TGTGCCACCGCAGGGGCGGATACGCAGTATTTT
CATAGADTQYF
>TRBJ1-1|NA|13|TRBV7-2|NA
TGTGCCAGCAGTCTCAGGGTTCACACTGAAGCTCTCTTT
CASSLRVHTEALF